This TCR beta chain was obtained from a study of T cell responses to AZD1222 COVID-19 vaccine. Study-level background: Whether given at about 4 or about 12 weeks, second doses were pooled. Whole-study results and caveats: Seropositive AZD1222 recipients at baseline numbered only 5 to 7. Repertoires in all cases were sampled only once the peak T cell response had passed.

Profiling relied on immunoSEQ multiplex PCR, and the TCRdb table lists in-frame clones only, not all of them. The data contain some 110,000 clones, almost 95% of them singletons. Regarding this clone: Its specificity is unknown.

The CDR3 length is 14 residues. V shed 6 bases, J shed 2 bases, and the junction held 2 bases outside the gene matches. CDR1 and CDR2 (germline): KGHSH, LQKENI. This clonotype originated in an adult in good health. The rearrangement links TRBV18 to TRBJ1-5; 9 nucleotides line up with TRBD1. The starting material was peripheral blood, obtained on day 0 of AZD1222 vaccination. CDR3 DNA: TGTGCCAGCTCGGACAGGGGCGGCAATCAGCCCCAGCATTTT. It is translated as CASSDRGGNQPQHF.